Below, one T cell receptor (beta chain) is given with its context. The antigen is undetermined. The data are from a study of post-analysis software for immune sequencing data. Presence of unique molecular identifiers characterized the TCR beta cDNA libraries. MiXCR, applied by TCRdb to the PCR reads, yields one record per CDR3 protein. The sample shows 450,000 to 650,000 distinct CDR3 sequences, roughly 46% of them seen only once. Points from the study as a whole: Controls' normalized Chao1 diversity significantly exceeded that of multiple sclerosis patients. The F measure placed samples prepared in the same batch into strongly shared clusters.

The sequencing input was blood. The receptor was derived from a girl between 5 and 17 years old with multiple sclerosis.

For the CDR3, the DNA is TGTGCCAGCAGTTCGGCCGACCGGAACACTGAAGCTTTCTTT. Translation: CASSSADRNTEAFF. The V gene is TRBV12-3 or TRBV12-4, the J gene TRBJ1-1; D gene unclear. The germline V and J ends were trimmed by 4 bases and 1 base, with 10 bases remaining between them. The CDR3 is 14 amino acids.